This TCR beta chain was profiled in a study of OX40 agonist ivuxolimab in advanced cancers. The overall study: In this cohort, patients received ivuxolimab, an agonistic anti-OX40 (CD134) antibody. Partial responses were observed in three patients, of whom one had hepatocellular carcinoma and two had cutaneous melanoma. Overall study results and limits: CD8+ T cells averaged more expanded clones than CD4+. Doses of 0.1 to 3.0 mg/kg were accompanied by clonal expansion of CD4+ and CD8+ blood T cells by week 6.

About this clone: What it binds is not known.

The assay was immunoSEQ multiplex PCR, and TCRdb's table has in-frame clones only and misses some. The table has approximately 94,000 clones, 90% to 95% seen once. The sequencing here drew on CD4+ or CD8+ T cells sorted from blood, taken in a trial of the OX40 agonist ivuxolimab. This clonotype originated in an adult with an advanced solid tumor such as melanoma, head and neck, liver or kidney cancer.

The CDR3 DNA reads TGTGCCAGTAGTACGAACAGGGGTCAGTTAGGTGAGCAGTACTTC. This encodes CASSTNRGQLGEQYF. The rearrangement joins TRBV19 to TRBJ2-7; the match to TRBD1 covers 7 bases. Per germline, CDR1 LNHDA and CDR2 SQIVND (reference sequence). The junction had 13 bases not matched to a gene; V was cut back by 4 bases and J by 7 bases. CDR3 size: 15 residues.